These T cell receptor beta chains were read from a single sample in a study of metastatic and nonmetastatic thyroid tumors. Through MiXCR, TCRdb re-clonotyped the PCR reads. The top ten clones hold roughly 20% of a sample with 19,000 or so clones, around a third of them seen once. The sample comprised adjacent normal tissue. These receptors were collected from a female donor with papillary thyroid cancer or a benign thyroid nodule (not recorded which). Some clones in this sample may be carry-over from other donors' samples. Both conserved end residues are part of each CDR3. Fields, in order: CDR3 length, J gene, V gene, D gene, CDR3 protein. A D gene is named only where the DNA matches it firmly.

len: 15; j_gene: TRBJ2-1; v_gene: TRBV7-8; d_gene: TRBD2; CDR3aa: CASSQLAGGHNEQFF
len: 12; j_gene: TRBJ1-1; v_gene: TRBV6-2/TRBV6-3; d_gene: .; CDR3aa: CAIRISDTEAFF
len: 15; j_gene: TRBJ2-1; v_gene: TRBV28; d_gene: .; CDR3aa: CASSFTSDFYNEQFF
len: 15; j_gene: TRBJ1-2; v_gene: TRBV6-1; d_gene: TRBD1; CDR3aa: CASRIFTGTEYGYTF
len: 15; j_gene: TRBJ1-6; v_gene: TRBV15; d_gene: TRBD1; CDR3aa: CATSREGQGGSPLHF
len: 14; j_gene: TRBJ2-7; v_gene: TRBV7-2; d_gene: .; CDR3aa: CASKLDRLNYEQYF
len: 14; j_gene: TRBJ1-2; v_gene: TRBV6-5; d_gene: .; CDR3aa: CASSYSTGNYGYTF
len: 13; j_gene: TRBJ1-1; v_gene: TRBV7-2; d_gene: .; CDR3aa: CASTRQMNTEAFF
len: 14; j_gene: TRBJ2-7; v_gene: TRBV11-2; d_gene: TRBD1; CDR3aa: CASSFGTGYGEQYF
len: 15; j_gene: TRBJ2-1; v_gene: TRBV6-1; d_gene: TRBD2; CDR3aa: CASSEDPSGSHEQFF
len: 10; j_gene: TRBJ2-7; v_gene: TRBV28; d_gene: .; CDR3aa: CASKRVEQYF
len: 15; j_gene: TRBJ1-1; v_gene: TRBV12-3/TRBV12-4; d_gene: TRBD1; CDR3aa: CASSKRGQGKTEAFF
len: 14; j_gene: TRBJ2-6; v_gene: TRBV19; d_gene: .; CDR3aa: CASRGDIGANVLTF
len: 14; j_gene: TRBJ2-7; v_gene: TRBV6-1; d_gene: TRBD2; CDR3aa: CASSPGTRNYEQYF
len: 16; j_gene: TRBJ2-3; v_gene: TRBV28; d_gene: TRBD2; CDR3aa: CASSGGGARSTDTQYF
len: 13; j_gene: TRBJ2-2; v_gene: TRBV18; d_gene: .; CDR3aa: CASSPAGTGEPFF
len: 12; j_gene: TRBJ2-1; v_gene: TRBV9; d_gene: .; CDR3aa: CASSVDQNEQFF
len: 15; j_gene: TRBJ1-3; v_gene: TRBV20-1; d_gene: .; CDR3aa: CSARAIPSSGNTIYF
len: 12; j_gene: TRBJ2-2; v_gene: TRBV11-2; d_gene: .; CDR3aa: CASSLDTGGLFF
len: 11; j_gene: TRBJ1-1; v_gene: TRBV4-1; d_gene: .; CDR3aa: CASSQGQQAFF
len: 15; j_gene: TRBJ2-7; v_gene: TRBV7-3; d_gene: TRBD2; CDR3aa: CASSLAASGVYEQYF
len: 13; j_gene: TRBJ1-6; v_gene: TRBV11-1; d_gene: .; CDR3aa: CASSLMDNSPLHF
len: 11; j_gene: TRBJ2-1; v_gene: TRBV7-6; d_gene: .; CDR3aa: CASSPGDEQFF
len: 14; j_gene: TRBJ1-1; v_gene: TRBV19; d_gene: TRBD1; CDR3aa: CASSPGQGGTEAFF
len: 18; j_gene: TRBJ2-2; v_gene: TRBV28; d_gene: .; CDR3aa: CASSLIRAVHSNTGELFF
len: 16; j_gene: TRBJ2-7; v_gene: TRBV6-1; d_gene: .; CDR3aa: CASTYFRAQGLNEQYF
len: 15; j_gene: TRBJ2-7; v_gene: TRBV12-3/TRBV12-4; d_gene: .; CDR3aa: CASSPRGDSPYEQYF
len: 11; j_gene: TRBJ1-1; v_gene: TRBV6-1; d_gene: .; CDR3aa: CASSPRTEAFF
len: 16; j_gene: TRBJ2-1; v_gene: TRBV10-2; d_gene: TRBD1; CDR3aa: CASNGGQVPSYNEQFF
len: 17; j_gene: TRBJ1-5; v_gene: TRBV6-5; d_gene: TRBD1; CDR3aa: CASSYGTRGTGEQPQHF
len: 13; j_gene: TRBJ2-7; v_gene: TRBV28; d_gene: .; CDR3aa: CASTWGHLSEQYF
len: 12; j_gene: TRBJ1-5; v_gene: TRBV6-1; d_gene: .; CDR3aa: CATSKGTQRQHF